Below, 21 T cell receptor beta chains from the same sample are listed, as sequenced in a study of somatic mutations in cytotoxic T cells in rheumatoid arthritis. Clones were read by immunoSEQ multiplex PCR, and TCRdb kept only the in-frame ones, dropping some. The top ten clones hold roughly 10% of a sample with 15,000 to 20,000 clones, almost 85% of them seen once. The sequenced sample consisted of CD8+ T cells sorted from blood. These receptors were obtained from an adult with rheumatoid arthritis.

The chain couples TRBV27 to TRBJ2-5, with D unresolved. Germline V gene data show CDR1 as MNHEY and CDR2 as SMNVEV (reference sequence). Deletions cut 7 bases from V and 3 bases from J, with 12 bases between. The CDR3 runs to 13 residues. The CDR3 DNA is TGTGCCAGCACCGACGACGCTAAAGAGACCCAGTACTTC. This gives the protein CASTDDAKETQYF.

The chain uses TRBV9 and TRBJ1-1, with D possibly being TRBD1 (5 bases). CDR3 length equals 13 residues. The V gene lost 2 bases and the J gene lost 2 bases, with 7 bases spanning the gap. CDR1 is SGDLS, CDR2 YYNGEE, per germline. CDR3 region: CASSVTVNTEAFF. The CDR3, as DNA: TGTGCCAGCAGCGTGACAGTTAACACTGAAGCTTTCTTT.

This sequence joins TRBV6-5 and TRBJ2-7, with 10 nucleotides matching TRBD2. CDR3 length equals 14 residues. Germline V gene sequence: CDR1 MNHEY, CDR2 SVGAGI. Trimming removed 9 bases from V and 3 bases from J; junction bases left unmatched: 8. CDR3 protein: CASFTSGNSYEQYF. The CDR3 coding sequence is TGTGCCAGTTTTACTAGCGGGAATAGCTACGAGCAGTACTTC.

This sequence joins TRBV11-3 and TRBJ2-1; TRBD2 might be the D (5 bases). The CDR3 totals 16 residues. V lost 2 bases and J lost 4, with 15 bases in between. Germline V lookup: CDR1 SGHNT, CDR2 YENEEA. The CDR3: CASSLRGNPLYNEQFF. The CDR3, as DNA: TGTGCCAGCAGCTTAAGAGGGAACCCTCTTTACAATGAGCAGTTCTTC. The complete variable domain, with remaining parts taken from reference TRBV11-3 and TRBJ2-1, reads EAGVVQSPRYKIIEKKQPVAFWCNPISGHNTLYWYLQNLGQGPELLIRYENEEAVDDSQLPKDRFSAERLKGVDSTLKIQPAELGDSAVYLCASSLRGNPLYNEQFFGPGTRLTVL.

The chain has TRBV10-2 and TRBJ1-1, with D unclear. Looked up from germline, CDR1 is WSHSY and CDR2 is SAAADI. Trimming removed 8 bases at V and 1 base at J, with 17 bases between. The CDR3 has 15 residues. DNA of the CDR3: TGCGCCAGCTCTGGACGTAACGTGGGGAACACTGAAGCTTTCTTT. Translated: CASSGRNVGNTEAFF.

The chain uses TRBV5-1 and TRBJ2-7, with TRBD1 matching over 8 bases. CDR3 length: 16 amino acids. V lost 4 bases and J lost 7; bases outside the gene matches: 16. Germline CDR1 is SGHRS and CDR2 is YFSETQ. The CDR3 nucleotides read TGCGCCAGCAGCCAGGGACAGGTGGGGCCACTTGGAGAGCAGTACTTC. Residues: CASSQGQVGPLGEQYF.

The chain joins TRBV5-1 to TRBJ1-1; TRBD1 matches 8 bases. Looked up from germline, CDR1 is SGHRS and CDR2 is YFSETQ. J was trimmed by 0 bases and V by 0 bases; bases with no gene match: 4. This CDR3 is built from 16 residues. The CDR3 nucleotides are TGCGCCAGCAGCTTGGAGTGGACAGGGATGAACACTGAAGCTTTCTTT. It is translated as CASSLEWTGMNTEAFF.

The sample holds a few counts of this clone. The chain links TRBV2 to TRBJ2-7; possibly TRBD2 for D (5 bases). Between the trimmed V and J ends, which lost 8 bases and 2 bases, there was a span of 22 bases. This CDR3 region has 16 residues. CDR1 is SNHLY and CDR2 is FYNNEI in the germline V gene. The CDR3 here is CASLELANFNTYEQYF. DNA for the CDR3: TGTGCCAGCCTTGAATTAGCGAACTTTAACACCTACGAGCAGTACTTC.

This clone was picked up a small number of times. V usage is TRBV5-1 and J usage is TRBJ1-5; D not certain. Germline CDR1 SGHRS, CDR2 YFSETQ. The CDR3 consists of 14 residues. The germline V and J ends were trimmed by 1 base and 6 bases, with 11 bases remaining between them. The CDR3 DNA sequence: TGCGCCAGCAGCTTGCACAGCGGTAGTCAGCCCCAGCATTTT. As protein: CASSLHSGSQPQHF.

This clone was recorded a few times. CDR3 residues: CASSHESNAEAFF. CDR3 sequence (DNA): TGTGCCAGCAGCCACGAATCGAATGCTGAAGCTTTCTTT. V gene TRBV4-2 combines with J gene TRBJ1-1; D remains ambiguous. Trimming cost V 3 bases and J 6 bases, with 11 bases left between them. Germline lookup yields CDR1 LGHNA and CDR2 YNFKEQ. CDR3 length: 13 residues.

The V gene is TRBV7-3, the J gene TRBJ2-1; 13 bases are a match to TRBD2. There are 18 residues in the CDR3. Trimming removed 1 base from V and 5 bases from J; junction bases left unmatched: 8. From germline, CDR1 is SGHTA and CDR2 FQGTGA. The CDR3 here is CASSLKQGTSGADNEQFF. Written as DNA, the CDR3 is TGTGCCAGCAGCTTAAAACAGGGGACTAGCGGGGCGGACAATGAGCAGTTCTTC.

This clone was observed a few times. V gene TRBV5-4 combines with J gene TRBJ1-1; D gene ambiguous. The CDR3 extends over 13 amino acids. Trimming removed 4 bases from V and 7 bases from J, with 14 bases in between. Germline lookup yields CDR1 SGHNT and CDR2 YYREEE (reference sequence). CDR3 sequence reads: CASSGSQDLEAFF. DNA of the CDR3: TGTGCCAGCAGCGGCAGCCAGGACCTTGAAGCTTTCTTT.

The chain has TRBV20-1 and TRBJ2-7; D is possibly TRBD1 or TRBD2 (7 bases each). The CDR3 is 11 residues long. CDR1 is DFQATT, CDR2 SNEGSKA, per germline (reference sequence). Trimming took off 4 bases at V and 6 bases at J, with 10 bases between the two ends. The CDR3 nucleotides are TGCAGTGCTACCAGGGGGGGCGAGCAGTACTTC. It codes for CSATRGGEQYF.

The chain has TRBV27 and TRBJ2-5; 7 nucleotides line up with TRBD2. After removal of 6 bases from V and 3 bases from J, the junction contained 4 bases not matched to a gene. Germline V gene lookup returns CDR1 MNHEY and CDR2 SMNVEV (reference sequence). The CDR3 contains 13 residues. The DNA of the CDR3 is TGTGCCAGCAGCTCCGGACTAGAAGAGACCCAGTACTTC. The encoded protein is CASSSGLEETQYF.

V is TRBV6-5 and J is TRBJ1-5; possibly TRBD1 for D (6 bases). Trimming cost V 5 bases and J 3 bases, with 14 bases left between them. This CDR3 spans 15 amino acids. CDR1 and CDR2 from the germline V gene are MNHEY and SVGAGI. The CDR3 here is CASSKYWGANQPQHF. DNA for the CDR3: TGTGCCAGCAGTAAATACTGGGGGGCCAATCAGCCCCAGCATTTT.

V is TRBV5-1 and J is TRBJ2-3, with 12 bases matching TRBD2. The germline gives CDR1 SGHRS, CDR2 YFSETQ. The CDR3 spans 20 residues. The V segment lost 0 bases and the J segment 0 bases; nucleotides outside the gene matches: 11. The CDR3 region has the DNA TGCGCCAGCAGCTTGGGGCCAATCGGACTAGCGGGATCTAGCACAGATACGCAGTATTTT. Translation gives CASSLGPIGLAGSSTDTQYF.

CDR3 amino acids: CASSLGGHRNNEQFF. In DNA form, the CDR3 reads TGTGCCAGCAGCTTAGGCGGGCACCGGAACAATGAGCAGTTCTTC. The chain joins TRBV7-9 to TRBJ2-1; possible D gene TRBD2, 5 bases. Trimming removed 1 base at V and 5 bases at J, with 12 bases between. The CDR3 spans 15 residues. Germline CDR1 and CDR2: SEHNR and FQNEAQ (reference sequence). Full variable domain (outside the CDR3, taken from reference TRBV7-9 and TRBJ2-1): DTGVSQNPRHKITKRGQNVTFRCDPISEHNRLYWYRQTLGQGPEFLTYFQNEAQLEKSRLLSDRFSAERPKGSFSTLEIQRTEQGDSAMYLCASSLGGHRNNEQFFGPGTRLTVL.

This sequence joins TRBV5-1 and TRBJ1-1, with D unresolved. Germline CDR1 SGHRS, CDR2 YFSETQ. The CDR3 runs to 15 residues. V was shortened by 0 bases and J by 5 bases, with 14 bases between the two germline ends. The DNA for the CDR3 is TGCGCCAGCAGCTTGGCCGGCGAGATGGGGACTGAAGCTTTCTTT. Translated: CASSLAGEMGTEAFF.

The rearrangement links TRBV10-1 to TRBJ2-2; TRBD2 agrees at 11 bases. The junction had 7 bases not matched to a gene; V was cut back by 5 bases and J by 5 bases. This CDR3 region has 16 residues. Germline CDR1 and CDR2: WNHNN and SYGVQD (reference sequence). The chain's CDR3 is CASSPTSGSLTGELFF. In DNA form, the CDR3 reads TGCGCCAGCAGTCCTACTAGCGGGAGTTTAACCGGGGAGCTGTTTTTT.

This clone appeared once. The CDR3 loop reads CASSFQNRGTEAFF. The DNA for the CDR3 is TGTGCCAGCAGCTTCCAAAACAGGGGCACTGAAGCTTTCTTT. The V and J genes are TRBV11-2 and TRBJ1-1; 7 bases are a match to TRBD1. This CDR3 has 14 amino acids. Germline lookup yields CDR1 SGHAT and CDR2 FQNNGV. V gave up 3 bases and J gave up 4 bases; unmatched junction bases: 5.

The J gene is TRBJ2-1, the V gene TRBV25-1; D possibly corresponds to TRBD2 (6 bases). Trimming left V 5 bases short and J 10 bases short, with 12 bases between. The CDR3 is made up of 12 amino acids. Germline lookup yields CDR1 MGHDK and CDR2 SYGVNS. The CDR3: CASSPTLAEQFF. CDR3 nucleotide sequence: TGTGCCAGCAGTCCCACTCTAGCGGAGCAGTTCTTC.